This TCR beta chain was sequenced for a study of shared clonotypes between healthy human individuals. Libraries were prepared by immunoSEQ multiplex PCR; TCRdb keeps only in-frame clonotypes and omits some of them. The sample has about 1,500,000 clones, around 97% seen once; the top ten hold approximately 1%. The V end was cut by 2 bases, the J end by 1 base, with 11 bases between. CDR1 SEHNR and CDR2 FQNEAQ come from the germline V gene (reference sequence). The CDR3 is made up of 15 amino acids. Sequencing was carried out using naive CD4+ T cells sorted from blood. The subset here: CD45RA+ positively selected. V is TRBV7-9 and J is TRBJ1-1; no reliable D call. This clonotype was obtained from a man between 25 and 39 years old in good health. Written as DNA, the CDR3 is TGTGCCAGCAGCTTACGCTCCGGGGAGAACACTGAAGCTTTCTTT. Amino acid sequence: CASSLRSGENTEAFF.